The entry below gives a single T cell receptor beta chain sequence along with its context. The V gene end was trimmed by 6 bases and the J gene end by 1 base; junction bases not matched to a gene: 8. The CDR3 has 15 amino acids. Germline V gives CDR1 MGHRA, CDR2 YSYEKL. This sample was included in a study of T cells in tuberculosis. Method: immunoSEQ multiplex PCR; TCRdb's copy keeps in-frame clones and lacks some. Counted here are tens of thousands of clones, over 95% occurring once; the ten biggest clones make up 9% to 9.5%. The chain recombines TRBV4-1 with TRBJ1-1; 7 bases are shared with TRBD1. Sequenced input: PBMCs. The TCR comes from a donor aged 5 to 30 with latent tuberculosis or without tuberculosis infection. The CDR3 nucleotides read TGCGCCAGCAGGCCATCGGACAGGACGAACACTGAAGCTTTCTTT. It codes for CASRPSDRTNTEAFF.